Presented here are 16 T cell receptor beta chains from one specimen sequenced in a study of PD-1 blockade in classical Hodgkin lymphoma. Each and every patient relapsed after autologous stem cell transplantation, and patients got differing brentuximab vedotin exposure. The repertoire was sequenced with immunoSEQ multiplex PCR; TCRdb's copy has only in-frame clones and lacks some. In the table there are over 20,000 clones, around 81% of which are singletons. This specimen was peripheral blood mononuclear cells (PBMCs), taken before the second cycle of nivolumab. The receptor set was obtained from a human donor with classical Hodgkin lymphoma.

The chain carries TRBV6-5 and TRBJ2-3; 7 nucleotides align to TRBD2. With 6 bases clipped from V and 6 bases from J, the junction kept 0 bases outside the gene matches. Germline CDR1 reads MNHEY; CDR2 reads SVGAGI. CDR3 length: 11 amino acids. Here the CDR3 DNA reads TGTGCCAGCAGGCGGGGGGATACGCAGTATTTT. Translated: CASRRGDTQYF.

This clone was seen a handful of times. This chain uses TRBV7-2 with TRBJ1-4, with 10 bases lining up with TRBD1. This CDR3 is built from 18 residues. Germline trimming cut 2 bases from V and 0 bases from J; bases unmatched to any gene: 6. CDR1 is SGHTA and CDR2 is FQGNSA in the germline V gene. This CDR3 reads CASSLRGQGIATNEKLFF. Here the CDR3 DNA reads TGTGCCAGCAGCTTAAGGGGACAGGGGATCGCAACTAATGAAAAACTGTTTTTT.

There are a few counts of this clone. The CDR3 nucleotides read TGTGCCAGCAACAATACCGGGGAGCTGTTTTTT. The encoded protein is CASNNTGELFF. The chain uses TRBV21-1 and TRBJ2-2. TRBV21-1 is designated a pseudogene. The CDR3 is 11 amino acids.

The chain links TRBV6-5 to TRBJ2-1; no firm D call. Germline CDR1 and CDR2: MNHEY and SVGAGI. The CDR3 contains 11 residues. V lost 8 bases to trimming and J lost 8 bases, with 10 bases between them. The CDR3, as DNA: TGTGCCAGCCCAAGCATATATGAGCAGTTCTTC. Amino acid sequence: CASPSIYEQFF.

V and J are TRBV6-1 and TRBJ2-2; D is possibly TRBD2 (7 bases). Deletions cut 4 bases from V and 7 bases from J, with 19 bases between. The CDR3 contains 16 residues. Per the germline V gene, CDR1 is MNHNS and CDR2 is SASEGT. This CDR3 is CASSVLGGRSIGELFF. CDR3 nucleotides: TGTGCCAGCAGTGTGCTGGGGGGGCGGTCTATCGGGGAGCTGTTTTTT.

V and J are TRBV30 and TRBJ2-3, with 10 bases matching TRBD2. With 0 bases clipped from V and 1 base from J, the junction kept 4 bases outside the gene matches. CDR1 is GTSNPN, CDR2 SVGIG, per germline (reference sequence). The CDR3 has 16 residues. CDR3 nucleotides: TGTGCCTGGAGTGTAAGCCTAGCGGGAGGCACAGATACGCAGTATTTT. It codes for CAWSVSLAGGTDTQYF.

The chain employs TRBV5-1 and TRBJ2-1; 9 nucleotides line up with TRBD2. The trim removed 0 bases at V and 10 bases at J, leaving 2 bases unmatched. The germline gives CDR1 SGHRS, CDR2 YFSETQ. The CDR3 covers 13 residues. CDR3 sequence (DNA): TGCGCCAGCAGCTTGGTGGCGGGAGGGGAGCAGTTCTTC. Its translation is CASSLVAGGEQFF. Full variable domain (rest looked up from reference TRBV5-1 and TRBJ2-1): KAGVTQTPRYLIKTRGQQVTLSCSPISGHRSVSWYQQTPGQGLQFLFEYFSETQRNKGNFPGRFSGRQFSNSRSEMNVSTLELGDSALYLCASSLVAGGEQFFGPGTRLTVL.

The CDR3 DNA is TGTGCCAGCAGCCGTGGACAGGGGGCGCAAGGCGCCGGGCTCTACGAGCAGTACTTC. This sequence encodes CASSRGQGAQGAGLYEQYF. The chain joins TRBV9 to TRBJ2-7; 11 bases line up with TRBD1. Germline V gene lookup returns CDR1 SGDLS and CDR2 YYNGEE. V gave up 4 bases and J gave up 3 bases; unmatched junction bases: 18. The CDR3 is 19 amino acids.

The chain recombines TRBV6-1 with TRBJ1-5; 11 bases are a match to TRBD1. The CDR3 is 15 amino acids. Germline V gene sequence: CDR1 MNHNS, CDR2 SASEGT. Losses at the gene ends were 6 bases for V and 6 bases for J; bases not matched to a gene: 7. The CDR3 loop is CASRTGTGGPQPQHF. Written as DNA, the CDR3 is TGTGCCAGCAGAACCGGGACAGGGGGGCCTCAGCCCCAGCATTTT.

This chain joins TRBV29-1 and TRBJ2-3; TRBD2 might be the D (5 bases). Between the trimmed V and J ends, which lost 4 bases and 3 bases, there was a span of 8 bases. The CDR3 consists of 12 residues. The germline gives CDR1 SQVTM, CDR2 ANQGSEA. The CDR3 region has the DNA TGCAGCGTTGGGACTTCTACAGATACGCAGTATTTT. Translation: CSVGTSTDTQYF.

The J gene is TRBJ1-5, the V gene TRBV6-1, with 7 positions matching TRBD1. Germline V lookup: CDR1 MNHNS, CDR2 SASEGT. V lost 3 bases and J lost 6; bases outside the gene matches: 11. The CDR3 covers 16 residues. The CDR3 DNA reads as TGTGCCAGCAGTGATCGAGTCGGGCAGGGGGGTCAGCCCCAGCATTTT. Amino acids: CASSDRVGQGGQPQHF.

V and J are TRBV6-6 and TRBJ2-5, with D possibly TRBD2 on 6 matching bases. The germline V and J ends were trimmed by 5 bases and 7 bases, with 11 bases remaining between them. Germline CDR1 MNHNY, CDR2 SVGAGI (reference sequence). This CDR3 has 12 residues. CDR3 DNA: TGTGCCAGCAGTGGGGGAGGTGGGACCCAGTACTTC. This codes for CASSGGGGTQYF.

The rearrangement links TRBV28 to TRBJ1-5, with no clear D. CDR1 and CDR2 from the germline V gene are MDHEN and SYDVKM. The CDR3 is 14 residues long. Trimming took 6 bases from V and 2 from J, leaving 11 bases between them. The CDR3: CASSPGGGNQPQHF. The CDR3 region has the DNA TGTGCCAGCAGCCCCGGCGGGGGCAATCAGCCCCAGCATTTT.

The rearrangement links TRBV2 to TRBJ2-1, with 12 bases fitting TRBD2. Trimming removed 6 bases from V and 6 bases from J; junction bases left unmatched: 6. CDR1 and CDR2 from the germline V gene are SNHLY and FYNNEI. The CDR3 has 15 amino acids. CDR3 residues: CASRELAGGGNEQFF. The CDR3 coding sequence is TGTGCCAGCAGGGAACTAGCGGGAGGAGGCAATGAGCAGTTCTTC. The full variable domain, its missing parts supplied by reference TRBV2 and TRBJ2-1, is EPEVTQTPSHQVTQMGQEVILRCVPISNHLYFYWYRQILGQKVEFLVSFYNNEISEKSEIFDDQFSVERPDGSNFTLKIRSTKLEDSAMYFCASRELAGGGNEQFFGPGTRLTVL.

This clone was found a few times. The V gene is TRBV5-8, the J gene TRBJ2-5; D call uncertain. The CDR3 totals 15 residues. V was pared by 7 bases and J by 2 bases, with 18 bases between. The germline V gene encodes CDR1 SGHTS and CDR2 YDEGEE. The DNA of the CDR3 is TGTGCCAGCTCTCCACGTCTATCCTCTCAAGAGACCCAGTACTTC. Protein: CASSPRLSSQETQYF.

A few counts support this clone. V and J are TRBV6-5 and TRBJ2-3; D remains ambiguous. V lost 5 bases and J lost 1, with 13 bases in between. The CDR3 consists of 15 residues. Germline assignment: CDR1 MNHEY and CDR2 SVGAGI. The chain's CDR3 is CASSPLSPRTDTQYF. In DNA, the CDR3 is TGTGCCAGCAGTCCACTCTCACCCCGCACAGATACGCAGTATTTT.